This TCR beta chain was sequenced during a study of T cell changes during pregnancy in multiple sclerosis. Germline CDR1 is LGHNA and CDR2 is YNFKEQ. The trim removed 0 bases at V and 4 bases at J, leaving 7 bases unmatched. There are 16 residues in the CDR3. Libraries were prepared by immunoSEQ multiplex PCR; TCRdb keeps only in-frame clonotypes and omits some of them. Seen here are some 64,000 clones, approximately 90% observed once, and the top ten hold 0.89%. This clone is medium-sized by share. This material consisted of peripheral blood, taken in the first trimester of pregnancy. The chain has TRBV4-2 and TRBJ1-1; the match to TRBD1 covers 8 bases. The TCR comes from a female donor in good health, enrolled as a control in a pregnancy study. CDR3 nucleotides: TGTGCCAGCAGCCAAGATAGTCCAGGGGGCATCACTGAAGCTTTCTTT. Amino acids: CASSQDSPGGITEAFF.